The source of this TCR beta chain is a study of T cell repertoires in cytomegalovirus infection. Study at large: Recently identified HLA-C-restricted and well-studied HLA-B-restricted CMV epitopes were used. CMV infection together with matching HLA type was indicated by public TCR beta signatures.

TCRdb independently ran MiXCR on the reads; one entry per CDR3 protein. The data hold hundreds of thousands of distinct CDR3 sequences, with around 30% observed a single time. For this clonotype: What it recognizes is unknown.

This CDR3 is built from 14 residues. V trimming: 4 bases; J trimming: 5 bases; junction bases outside the gene matches: 7. From germline, CDR1 is SQVTM and CDR2 ANQGSEA. Study outcomes and limitations: The cumulative frequency of public TCR beta families distinguished individuals who carried CMV together with the relevant HLA.

This TCR was sampled from a human donor in good health (CMV status not recorded). Some clones in this sample may be carry-over from other donors' samples. The rearrangement links TRBV29-1 to TRBJ2-5; 10 nucleotides agree with TRBD2. The sample here was cultured PBMCs, taken from culture after CMV antigen stimulation. CDR3 nucleotides: TGCAGCGTTGTTTTAGCGGGAGGAGGGGAGACCCAGTACTTC. It encodes CSVVLAGGGETQYF.